The rows below give T cell receptor beta chains drawn from one sample of a study of T cell responses to AZD1222 COVID-19 vaccine. Libraries were prepared by immunoSEQ multiplex PCR; TCRdb keeps only in-frame clonotypes and omits some of them. This sample carries fewer than 85,000 clones, around 89% of them seen once, and the ten largest clones take approximately 31%. Sequenced here: peripheral blood, sampled on day 0 of AZD1222 vaccination. The origin of the receptors is an adult in good health. The CDR3 runs from the conserved cysteine through the conserved F or W. A D gene is named only where the DNA matches it firmly. Some rows mark clone size as missing; the rest say once, few, many or name a class of expanded clone.

v_gene	abundance	d_gene	j_gene	CDR3nt	CDR3aa
TRBV11-2	.	.	TRBJ1-1	TGTGCCAGCAGCTTCATACAGGGAAAGGACATGAACACTGAAGCTTTCTTT	CASSFIQGKDMNTEAFF
TRBV27	few	.	TRBJ1-2	TGTGCCAGCAGTTCCAACTATGGCTACACCTTC	CASSSNYGYTF
TRBV7-2	once	.	TRBJ2-3	TGTGCCAGCAGCTTAGATTGGGACACCGCCGCAGATACGCAGTATTTT	CASSLDWDTAADTQYF
TRBV28	.	TRBD1	TRBJ1-4	TGTGCCAGCAGTTTGGGCAGGGGGTTTGAAAAACTGTTTTTT	CASSLGRGFEKLFF
TRBV5-1	.	.	TRBJ2-1	TGCGCCAGCAGCTTGGGGGGACGGGGCTCCTACAATGAGCAGTTCTTC	CASSLGGRGSYNEQFF
TRBV28	.	TRBD1	TRBJ1-5	TGTGCCAGCAGTTACCGGGACAGGGGTCCGCGGCAGCCCCAGCATTTT	CASSYRDRGPRQPQHF
TRBV15	.	.	TRBJ1-1	TGTGCCACCCGCGATGACAGCCGGAACACTGAAGCTTTCTTT	CATRDDSRNTEAFF
TRBV10-3	once	.	TRBJ1-5	TGTGCCATCAGTGATCCCGATAGCAATCAGCCCCAGCATTTT	CAISDPDSNQPQHF
TRBV19	.	.	TRBJ2-3	TGTGCCAGTAGTATAGATCTTCCAGATACGCAGTATTTT	CASSIDLPDTQYF
TRBV27	.	.	TRBJ1-1	TGTGCCAGCAGTTGGGGTATGAACACTGAAGCTTTCTTT	CASSWGMNTEAFF
TRBV20-1	.	.	TRBJ2-1	TGCAGTGCTAGAGCAGGAACGGTGTTCTTC	CSARAGTVFF